The 18 T cell receptor beta chains reported below all come from one sample, sequenced in a study of tissue T cells after allogeneic stem cell transplantation. The repertoire was sequenced with immunoSEQ multiplex PCR; TCRdb's copy has only in-frame clones and lacks some. The repertoire holds tens of thousands of clones, with around 70% as singletons. What was sequenced was spleen. The origin of the receptors is a female BALB/c mouse in good health. The strain's MHC haplotype is H2-d.

Notes on this clone: Gene labels here are mouse ones. The read falls 1 residue short of the CDR3 end, and the missing part is taken from the germline J gene. This chain connects TRBV20 to TRBJ2-1; D unclear. The germline V gene encodes CDR1 GFQATS and CDR2 STVNSAI. This CDR3 has 12 amino acids. V was trimmed by 4 bases and J by 2 bases, leaving 6 bases between them. CDR3 bases read: TGTGGTGCTAAGGAGGACTATGCTGAGCAGTTC. Amino acid sequence: CGAKEDYAEQF. The entire CDR3 is CGAKEDYAEQFF. The whole variable domain, filled in from reference TRBV20 and TRBJ2-1, reads GALVYQYPRRTICKSGTSMRMECQAVGFQATSVAWYRQSPQKTFELIALSTVNSAIKYEQNFTQEKFPISHPNLSFSSMTVLNAYLEDRGLYLCGAKEDYAEQFFGPGTRLTVL.

With respect to this clone: Gene names and germline match the mouse. Read data end 1 residue before the CDR3 end; the end is taken from the germline J gene. This rearrangement joins TRBV1 to TRBJ2-5; D uncertain. The CDR3 extends over 13 amino acids. CDR1 is NSQYPW, CDR2 LRSPGD, per germline (reference sequence). Trimming removed 2 bases at V and 5 bases at J, with 8 bases between. The CDR3 region is CTCSALDGDTQYF. The DNA read from the CDR3 is TGCACCTGCAGTGCATTGGATGGAGACACCCAGTAC. Full variable domain (missing parts from reference TRBV1 and TRBJ2-5): VTLLEQNPRWRLVPRGQAVNLRCILKNSQYPWMSWYQQDLQKQLQWLFTLRSPGDKEVKSLPGADYLATRVTDTELRLQVANMSQGRTLYCTCSALDGDTQYFGPGTRLLVL.

On this clone itself: Germline and genes here are mouse. The read ends 1 residue early relative to the CDR3; the germline J gene fills the gap. The rearrangement uses TRBV5 and TRBJ1-2, with D unclear. The CDR3 has 14 residues. The V and J ends lost 0 bases and 2 bases respectively, with 7 bases between them. The V gene's germline CDR1 is LGHNA and CDR2 YNLKQL (reference sequence). Here the CDR3 reads CASSQETVNSDYTF. CDR3 bases read: TGTGCCAGCAGCCAAGAAACAGTTAACTCCGACTACACC.

Concerning this clone: Gene labels here are mouse ones. From the germline J gene comes the end of the CDR3, since the read stops 1 residue before it. The chain couples TRBV13-2 to TRBJ2-4, with 8 bases aligning to TRBD1. In germline, CDR1 is NNHNN, CDR2 SYGAGS (reference sequence). The CDR3 runs 15 residues. J gave up 1 base and V 1 base, and 2 bases lay outside the gene matches. The CDR3 loop is CASGDSGGGQNTLYF. The CDR3 DNA, read in part, is TGTGCCAGCGGTGATTCAGGGGGCGGTCAAAACACCTTGTAC.

This clone has just one count. Gene names are mouse gene names. The read comes to an end 1 residue before the CDR3 does, leaving the germline J gene to fill in the end. The chain couples TRBV17 to TRBJ1-3, with 7 positions matching TRBD1. The CDR3 contains 14 residues. With 1 base clipped from V and 3 bases from J, the junction kept 0 bases outside the gene matches. CDR1 MNHDT and CDR2 YYDKIL come from the germline V gene. CDR3 sequence reads: CASSRAGGGNTLYF. The part of the CDR3 DNA that was read is TGTGCTAGCAGTAGAGCAGGGGGTGGAAATACGCTCTAT.

As for this clone: The genes and germline here are from mouse. The read terminates 1 residue before the CDR3 end, so the remaining end is supplied by the germline J gene. The chain links TRBV5 to TRBJ1-5, with TRBD1 identical over 8 bases. Germline-derived CDR1 and CDR2 are LGHNA and YNLKQL (reference sequence). V gave up 1 base and J gave up 4 bases; unmatched junction bases: 3. The CDR3 has 15 residues. The CDR3 sequence: CASSQGTGRNQAPLF. The part of the CDR3 DNA that was read is TGTGCCAGCAGCCAAGGGACAGGGCGGAACCAGGCTCCGCTT.

This clone came up once. Gene names are the mouse ones. The CDR3 end falls 1 residue outside the read, so it is completed with the germline J gene. The chain combines TRBV19 with TRBJ2-5; 10 nucleotides align to TRBD1. Germline trimming cut 7 bases from V and 5 bases from J; bases unmatched to any gene: 4. The germline V gene encodes CDR1 FNHDT and CDR2 SITEND (reference sequence). The CDR3 sequence is 13 residues long. CDR3 sequence reads: CASATGGRDTQYF. The DNA read from the CDR3 is TGTGCCAGCGCGACAGGGGGCCGAGACACCCAGTAC.

This clone was counted between two and nine times. Gene names refer to mouse genes. The read terminates 1 residue before the CDR3 end, so the remaining end is supplied by the germline J gene. The chain recombines TRBV2 with TRBJ2-7, with D unresolved. V was trimmed by 0 bases and J by 3 bases, leaving 3 bases between them. This CDR3 has 12 amino acids. The germline CDR1 and CDR2 sequences are LGHNA and YSYQKL. Here the CDR3 reads CASSQDYYEQYF. The part of the CDR3 DNA that was read is TGTGCCAGCAGCCAAGATTACTATGAACAGTAC.

About this clone: Any gene name here is a mouse gene name. The missing CDR3 end, 1 residue past where the read stops, is filled in from the germline J gene. This chain links TRBV19 with TRBJ2-7, with 9 bases lining up with TRBD1. The CDR3 spans 12 residues. With 7 bases clipped from V and 7 bases from J, the junction kept 6 bases outside the gene matches. Germline V gene data show CDR1 as FNHDT and CDR2 as SITEND (reference sequence). This CDR3 is CASPGQGGEQYF. The covered CDR3 bases are TGTGCCAGCCCGGGACAGGGAGGGGAACAGTAC.

With respect to this clone: The genes and germline here are from mouse. The CDR3 extends 1 residue past the end of the read, so its final part is completed from the germline J gene. The chain carries TRBV19 and TRBJ1-3, with D possibly matching TRBD1 (6 bases). V was trimmed by 0 bases and J by 0 bases, leaving 13 bases between them. The CDR3 runs to 17 residues. Per germline, CDR1 FNHDT and CDR2 SITEND (reference sequence). CDR3 sequence reads: CASSIARGAPSGNTLYF. The part of the CDR3 DNA that was read is TGTGCCAGCAGTATAGCTCGGGGGGCCCCTTCTGGAAATACGCTCTAT.

Comment on this clone: These gene names are mouse names. Coverage ceases 1 residue before the CDR3 finishes, and the germline J gene fills in the end. V is TRBV1 and J is TRBJ1-1; possibly TRBD1 for D (6 bases). CDR3 length: 15 amino acids. Trimming removed 0 bases from V and 1 base from J, with 9 bases in between. Looked up from germline, CDR1 is NSQYPW and CDR2 is LRSPGD (reference sequence). The CDR3 sequence is CTCSAEQGGNTEVFF. CDR3 bases read: TGCACCTGCAGTGCAGAACAGGGAGGGAACACAGAAGTCTTC.

Details on this clone: Gene names refer to mouse genes. The read terminates 1 residue before the CDR3 end, so the remaining end is supplied by the germline J gene. The V and J genes are TRBV19 and TRBJ1-1; 7 bases map to TRBD1. V trimming: 6 bases; J trimming: 6 bases; junction bases outside the gene matches: 5. Germline-derived CDR1 and CDR2 are FNHDT and SITEND (reference sequence). The CDR3 consists of 12 residues. This CDR3 reads CASTPQGPEVFF. CDR3 bases read: TGTGCCAGCACCCCACAGGGGCCAGAAGTCTTC.

A remark on this clone: These gene names are mouse names. The read ends 1 residue early relative to the CDR3; the germline J gene fills the gap. V gene TRBV13-2 combines with J gene TRBJ2-7, with TRBD1 matching 9 bases. The V segment lost 0 bases and the J segment 3 bases; nucleotides outside the gene matches: 1. The germline gives CDR1 NNHNN, CDR2 SYGAGS (reference sequence). CDR3 length: 14 residues. The part of the CDR3 DNA that was read is TGTGCCAGCGGTGATGGGACAGGGGACTATGAACAGTAC. It codes for CASGDGTGDYEQY. The complete CDR3 reads CASGDGTGDYEQYF.

In regard to this clone: Genes here carry mouse names. From the germline J gene comes the end of the CDR3, since the read stops 1 residue before it. This chain uses TRBV13-1 with TRBJ2-1; TRBD2 aligns across 9 bases. The CDR3 contains 15 residues. The germline V gene encodes CDR1 NSHNY and CDR2 SYGAGN. V lost 0 bases to trimming and J lost 2 bases; unmatched junction nucleotides: 0. The sequenced CDR3 bases are TGTGCCAGCAGTGATGTGGGGGGGCACTATGCTGAGCAGTTC. Its translation: CASSDVGGHYAEQF. The entire CDR3 sequence reads CASSDVGGHYAEQFF.

Details on this clone: The gene names here belong to mouse. Read data end 1 residue before the CDR3 end; the end is taken from the germline J gene. V is TRBV13-3 and J is TRBJ2-2, with D perhaps being TRBD1 or TRBD2 (5 bases each). Trimming took off 5 bases at V and 1 base at J, with 9 bases between the two ends. Germline loops: CDR1 NNHDY, CDR2 SYVADS. CDR3 length: 14 residues. The CDR3 loop reads CASRPGENTGQLYF. The sequenced part of the CDR3 DNA is TGTGCCAGCAGGCCGGGGGAAAACACCGGGCAGCTCTAC. Drawing the rest from reference TRBV13-3 and TRBJ2-2, the complete variable domain is EAAVTQSPRSKVAVTGGKVTLSCHQTNNHDYMYWYRQDTGHGLRLIHYSYVADSTEKGDIPDGYKASRPSQENFSLILELASLSQTAVYFCASRPGENTGQLYFGEGSKLTVL.

Comment on this clone: The genes and germline here are from mouse. Read data end 1 residue before the CDR3 end; the end is taken from the germline J gene. This rearrangement joins TRBV5 to TRBJ2-7, with 8 bases identical to TRBD2. Germline V gives CDR1 LGHNA, CDR2 YNLKQL (reference sequence). CDR3 length equals 16 residues. J was trimmed by 0 bases and V by 0 bases; bases with no gene match: 4. The CDR3 DNA, read in part, is TGTGCCAGCAGCCAAGACTGGGGGGCTAGCTCCTATGAACAGTAC. Its protein is CASSQDWGASSYEQY. The complete CDR3 protein is CASSQDWGASSYEQYF.

This clone came up once. Gene and germline names: mouse. The read terminates 1 residue before the CDR3 end, so the remaining end is supplied by the germline J gene. This chain uses TRBV5 with TRBJ2-2; 9 bases agree with TRBD2. The germline V gene has CDR1 LGHNA and CDR2 YNLKQL (reference sequence). This CDR3 contains 17 residues. Trimming at V came to 0 bases and at J to 2 bases, leaving 4 bases not matched to a gene. The sequenced CDR3 bases are TGTGCCAGCAGCCAAGATAGGCTGGGGGGGAACACCGGGCAGCTCTAC. Translation: CASSQDRLGGNTGQLY. In full, the CDR3 reads CASSQDRLGGNTGQLYF.

As to this clone: All gene names here are mouse names. The read gets to within 1 residue of the CDR3 end, and the germline J gene fills in the rest. The V call is TRBV14, the J call TRBJ2-4, with D perhaps TRBD1 (5 bases). The germline V and J ends were trimmed by 4 bases and 4 bases, with 10 bases remaining between them. The CDR3 extends over 13 amino acids. The germline CDR1 and CDR2 sequences are SGHDT and FRDEAV. This chain's CDR3 is CASSPPTENTLYF. The sequenced CDR3 bases are TGTGCCAGCAGTCCGCCGACAGAAAACACCTTGTAC.